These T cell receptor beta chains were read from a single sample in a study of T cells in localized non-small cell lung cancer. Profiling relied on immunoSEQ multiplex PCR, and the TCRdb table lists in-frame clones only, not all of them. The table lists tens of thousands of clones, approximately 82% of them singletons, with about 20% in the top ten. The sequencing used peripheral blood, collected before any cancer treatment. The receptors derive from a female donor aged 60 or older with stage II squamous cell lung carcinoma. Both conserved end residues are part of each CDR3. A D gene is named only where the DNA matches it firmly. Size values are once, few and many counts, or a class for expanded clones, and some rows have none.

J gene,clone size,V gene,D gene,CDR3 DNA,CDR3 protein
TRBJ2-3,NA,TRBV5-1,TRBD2,TGCGCCAGCAGCTTTACGACTAGCGGGGGGTCCACAGATACGCAGTATTTT,CASSFTTSGGSTDTQYF
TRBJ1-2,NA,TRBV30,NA,TGTGCCTGGAGAGGGCAGGGGTTTGGTGGCTACACCTTC,CAWRGQGFGGYTF
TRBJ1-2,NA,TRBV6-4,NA,TGTGCCAGCAGTGGTTCGGACAGCTATGGCTACACCTTC,CASSGSDSYGYTF
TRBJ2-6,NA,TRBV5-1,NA,TGCGCCAGCAGCCAACGCAGGGCCTCTGGGGCCAACGTCCTGACTTTC,CASSQRRASGANVLTF
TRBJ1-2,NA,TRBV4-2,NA,TGTGCCAGCAGCCAAGATAGAATAGCCGCGTATGGCTACACCTTC,CASSQDRIAAYGYTF
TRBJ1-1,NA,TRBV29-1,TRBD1,TGCAGCGTTGAAGATCCAATCGGGACAGGGAGCGCTTTCTTT,CSVEDPIGTGSAFF
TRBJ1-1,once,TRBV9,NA,TGTGCCAGCAGCGTAGTGCAGGGAGGGACTGAAGCTTTCTTT,CASSVVQGGTEAFF
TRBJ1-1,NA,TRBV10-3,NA,TGTGCCATCACCCAGGGGACGAGGGTGAACACTGAAGCTTTCTTT,CAITQGTRVNTEAFF
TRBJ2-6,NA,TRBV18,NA,TGTGCCAGCTCCCCTACCGGGCCCACTTTCTCTGGGGCCAACGTCCTGACTTTC,CASSPTGPTFSGANVLTF
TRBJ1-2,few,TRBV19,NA,TGTGCCAGTACGAATACAGGGTGGTTCAAGGATGGCTACACCTTC,CASTNTGWFKDGYTF
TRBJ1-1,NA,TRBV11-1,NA,TGTGCCAGCAGCTTGGGGGAGGGGACTGAAGCTTTCTTT,CASSLGEGTEAFF